Listed below are T cell receptor beta chains from one sample, sequenced in a study of regulatory T cells in long-lasting Graves disease. TCRdb re-analysed the multiplex PCR reads in MiXCR, keeping a single row per CDR3 protein. In the table there are about 620,000 distinct CDR3 sequences, 16% of which are singletons. The same specimen was also included in a second study, on T cells in Graves' hyperthyroidism and ophthalmopathy.

Sample: peripheral blood mononuclear cells (PBMCs), taken at new diagnosis, from a patient treated with antithyroid drugs. Receptor source: a young woman with Graves disease. Both conserved end residues are part of each CDR3. The order of the fields is J gene, V gene, clone size, CDR3 protein. Some rows mark clone size as missing; the rest say once, few, many or name a class of expanded clone.

J gene: TRBJ2-3; V gene: TRBV7-8; clone size: many; CDR3 protein: CAISGGLASTDTQYF
J gene: TRBJ1-1; V gene: TRBV9; clone size: many; CDR3 protein: CASSATAAGLNTEAFF
J gene: TRBJ2-7; V gene: TRBV20-1; clone size: -; CDR3 protein: CSARLSGLARTYEQYF
J gene: TRBJ2-2; V gene: TRBV4-2; clone size: -; CDR3 protein: CASSQGLAGAGELFF
J gene: TRBJ1-6; V gene: TRBV11-2; clone size: many; CDR3 protein: CASSVQGPDNSPLHF
J gene: TRBJ2-7; V gene: TRBV15; clone size: -; CDR3 protein: CATSRDQTGLYEQYF
J gene: TRBJ1-1; V gene: TRBV5-1; clone size: few; CDR3 protein: CASSLFPGSNTEAFF
J gene: TRBJ2-1; V gene: TRBV20-1; clone size: many; CDR3 protein: CSQIGREIWDEQFF
J gene: TRBJ1-2; V gene: TRBV27; clone size: many; CDR3 protein: CASSLSPPLTGAGYTF
J gene: TRBJ2-6; V gene: TRBV28; clone size: -; CDR3 protein: CASSSLGGANVLTF
J gene: TRBJ1-5; V gene: TRBV30; clone size: -; CDR3 protein: CAWSVSLGQPQHF
J gene: TRBJ1-2; V gene: TRBV19; clone size: -; CDR3 protein: CASSIDGQTKGYTF
J gene: TRBJ1-2; V gene: TRBV7-2; clone size: -; CDR3 protein: CASSLITTGYGYTF
J gene: TRBJ2-5; V gene: TRBV6-1; clone size: few; CDR3 protein: CASEGLVIETQYF
J gene: TRBJ1-6; V gene: TRBV14; clone size: -; CDR3 protein: CASSLRQGAQNSPLHF
J gene: TRBJ1-5; V gene: TRBV18; clone size: -; CDR3 protein: CASSRGVNQPQHF
J gene: TRBJ1-6; V gene: TRBV7-9; clone size: few; CDR3 protein: CASSLNPVSPLHF
J gene: TRBJ2-7; V gene: TRBV5-1; clone size: many; CDR3 protein: CASSLTSGNYEQYF
J gene: TRBJ1-4; V gene: TRBV28; clone size: -; CDR3 protein: CASTEPFRNEKLFF
J gene: TRBJ1-3; V gene: TRBV12-3/TRBV12-4; clone size: many; CDR3 protein: CASSLVLWGSGNTIYF